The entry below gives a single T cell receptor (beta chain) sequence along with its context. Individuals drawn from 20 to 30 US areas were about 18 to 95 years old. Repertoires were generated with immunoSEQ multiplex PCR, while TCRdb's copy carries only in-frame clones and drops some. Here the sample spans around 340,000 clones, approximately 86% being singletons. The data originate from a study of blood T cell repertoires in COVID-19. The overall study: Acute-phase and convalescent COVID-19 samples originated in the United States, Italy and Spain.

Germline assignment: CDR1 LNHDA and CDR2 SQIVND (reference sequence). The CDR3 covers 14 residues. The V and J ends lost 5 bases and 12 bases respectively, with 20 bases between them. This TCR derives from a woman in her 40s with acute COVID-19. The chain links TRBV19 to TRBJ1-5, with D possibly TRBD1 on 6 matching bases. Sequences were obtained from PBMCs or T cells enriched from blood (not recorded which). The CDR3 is CASSAADRQTLQHF. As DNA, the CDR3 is TGTGCCAGTAGTGCAGCCGACAGGCAGACTCTCCAGCATTTT.